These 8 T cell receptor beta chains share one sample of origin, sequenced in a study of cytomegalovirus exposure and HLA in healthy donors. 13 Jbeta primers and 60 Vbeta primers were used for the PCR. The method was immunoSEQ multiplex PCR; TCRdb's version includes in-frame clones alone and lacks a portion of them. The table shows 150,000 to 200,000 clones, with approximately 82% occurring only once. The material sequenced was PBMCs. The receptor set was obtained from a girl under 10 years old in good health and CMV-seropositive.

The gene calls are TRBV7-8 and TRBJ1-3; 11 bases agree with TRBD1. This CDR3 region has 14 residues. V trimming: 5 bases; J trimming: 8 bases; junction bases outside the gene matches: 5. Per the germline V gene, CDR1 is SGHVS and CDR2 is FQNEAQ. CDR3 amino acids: CASSPGQGGYTIYF. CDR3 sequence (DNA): TGTGCCAGCAGCCCGGGACAGGGGGGATACACCATATATTTT. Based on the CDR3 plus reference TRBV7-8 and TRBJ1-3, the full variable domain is GAGVSQSPRYKVAKRGQDVALRCDPISGHVSLFWYQQALGQGPEFLTYFQNEAQLDKSGLPSDRFFAERPEGSVSTLKIQRTQQEDSAVYLCASSPGQGGYTIYFGEGSWLTVV.

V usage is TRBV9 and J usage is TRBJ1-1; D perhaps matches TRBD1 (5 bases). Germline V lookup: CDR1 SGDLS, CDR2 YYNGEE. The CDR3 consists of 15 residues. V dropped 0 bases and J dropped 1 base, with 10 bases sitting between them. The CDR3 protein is CASSVAPDKNTEAFF. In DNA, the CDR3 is TGTGCCAGCAGCGTAGCTCCGGACAAGAACACTGAAGCTTTCTTT. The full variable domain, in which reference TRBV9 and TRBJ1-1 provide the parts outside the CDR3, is DSGVTQTPKHLITATGQRVTLRCSPRSGDLSVYWYQQSLDQGLQFLIQYYNGEERAKGNILERFSAQQFPDLHSELNLSSLELGDSALYFCASSVAPDKNTEAFFGQGTRLTVV.

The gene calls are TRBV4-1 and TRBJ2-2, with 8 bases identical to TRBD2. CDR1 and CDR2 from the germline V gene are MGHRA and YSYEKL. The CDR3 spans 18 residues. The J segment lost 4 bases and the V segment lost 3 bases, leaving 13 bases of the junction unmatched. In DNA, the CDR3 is TGCGCCAGCAGCCACGACCGAGAAGCGGGAGTCGGCACCGGGGAGCTGTTTTTT. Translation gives CASSHDREAGVGTGELFF.

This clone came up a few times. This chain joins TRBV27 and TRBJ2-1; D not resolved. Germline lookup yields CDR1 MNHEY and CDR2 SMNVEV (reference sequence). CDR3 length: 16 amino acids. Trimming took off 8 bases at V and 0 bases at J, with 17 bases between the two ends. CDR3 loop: CASWPPQASSYNEQFF. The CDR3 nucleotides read TGTGCCAGCTGGCCACCCCAGGCCAGCTCCTACAATGAGCAGTTCTTC.

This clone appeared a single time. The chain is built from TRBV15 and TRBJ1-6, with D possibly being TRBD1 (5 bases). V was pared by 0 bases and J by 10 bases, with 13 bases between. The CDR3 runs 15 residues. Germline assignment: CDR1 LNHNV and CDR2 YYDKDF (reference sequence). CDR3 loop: CATSREPREGSPLHF. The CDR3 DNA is TGTGCCACCAGCAGAGAACCCAGGGAAGGCTCACCCCTCCACTTT.

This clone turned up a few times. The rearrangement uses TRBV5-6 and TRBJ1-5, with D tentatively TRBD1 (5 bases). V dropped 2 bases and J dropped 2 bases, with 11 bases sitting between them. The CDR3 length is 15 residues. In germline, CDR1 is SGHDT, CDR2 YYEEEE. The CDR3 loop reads CASSFRQGRNQPQHF. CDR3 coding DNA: TGTGCCAGCAGCTTCAGGCAGGGTCGCAATCAGCCCCAGCATTTT.

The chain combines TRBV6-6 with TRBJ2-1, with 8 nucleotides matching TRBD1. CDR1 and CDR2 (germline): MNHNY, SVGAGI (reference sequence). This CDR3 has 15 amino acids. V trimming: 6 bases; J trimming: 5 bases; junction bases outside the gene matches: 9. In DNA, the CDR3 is TGTGCCAGCAGGACTCCGGGACAGGCCCACAATGAGCAGTTCTTC. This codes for CASRTPGQAHNEQFF.

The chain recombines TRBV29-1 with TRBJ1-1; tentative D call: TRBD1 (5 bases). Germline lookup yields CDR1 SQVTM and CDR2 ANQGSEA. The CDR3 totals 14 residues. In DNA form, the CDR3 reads TGCAGAGCCGGAGCGGGGGTCGGGAACACTGAAGCTTTCTTT. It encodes CRAGAGVGNTEAFF.